Reported below is one T cell receptor (beta chain). As yet, its antigen is unknown. The sample originates from a study of T cell responses to AZD1222 COVID-19 vaccine. General study results and limits: The sample set comprised mostly white British donors with more females, and clonal diversity was possibly underestimated.

TCRdb keeps only in-frame clones here, not all; method: immunoSEQ multiplex PCR. This sample yields 88,000 or so clones, of which 75% to 90% are seen a single time; over 2% belongs to the top ten. V lost 3 bases to trimming and J lost 3 bases, with 11 bases between them. Per germline, CDR1 SNHLY and CDR2 FYNNEI. CDR3 length equals 14 residues. The chain uses TRBV2 and TRBJ1-2, with D maybe TRBD1 (6 bases). Source: peripheral blood, taken on day 0 of AZD1222 vaccination. The clonotype was recovered from an adult in good health. The CDR3 DNA follows: TGTGCCAGCAGTGACCAGGGGAATGACTATGGCTACACCTTC. Translating it yields CASSDQGNDYGYTF.